These T cell receptor beta chains were read from a single sample in a study of identical twins. Using its own MiXCR run on the 5' RACE reads, TCRdb lists one record per CDR3 protein. The data show under 900,000 distinct CDR3 sequences, around a sixth seen once. The data also belong to a second study, concerning T cells expressing NK-cell markers.

The sequenced material came from PBMCs. The receptors were gathered from a woman under 30 in good health. The conserved cysteine and the conserved F or W are not part of the CDR3 here. A D gene is named only where the DNA matches it firmly.

TRBJ2-5	.	TRBV12-3/TRBV12-4	11	ASRIGAGETQY
TRBJ2-3	TRBD2	TRBV20-1	13	SASASGALTDTQY
TRBJ2-7	TRBD2	TRBV5-4	13	ASSMGTSGTYEQY
TRBJ2-1	.	TRBV20-1	12	SAREPNLLNEQF
TRBJ2-2	.	TRBV20-1	12	SARVREGAGELF
TRBJ2-3	.	TRBV5-1	12	ASSLGETADTQY
TRBJ2-7	TRBD2	TRBV7-2	14	ASSFSTSGNSYEQY
TRBJ2-2	.	TRBV6-5	13	ASSYVLRYTGELF
TRBJ2-5	.	TRBV5-1	13	ASSLDDVTQETQY
TRBJ2-1	.	TRBV9	13	ASRPGTGSMYEQF
TRBJ1-2	.	TRBV7-9	11	ASSLEEADGYT
TRBJ2-6	.	TRBV12-3/TRBV12-4	10	ASSSRTNVLT
TRBJ1-1	TRBD1	TRBV20-1	10	SAKQGRTEAF
TRBJ2-5	.	TRBV4-3	12	ASSQDGGSETQY
TRBJ2-3	.	TRBV20-1	11	SASATRLDTQY
TRBJ2-2	TRBD2	TRBV5-8	14	ASSQGLAGYTGELF
TRBJ2-3	.	TRBV6-1	13	ASGGWRGWGDTQY
TRBJ2-5	TRBD2	TRBV12-3/TRBV12-4	13	ASSGIAGVIETQY
TRBJ2-2	.	TRBV18	14	ASSPLTQGITGELF
TRBJ2-1	.	TRBV6-1	13	ASSRTKPTYNEQF
TRBJ2-3	.	TRBV10-1	11	ASSEGISSTQY
TRBJ2-1	.	TRBV12-3/TRBV12-4	11	ASSLTGHNEQF
TRBJ2-7	.	TRBV4-3	11	ASSQQMGGEQY
TRBJ1-2	.	TRBV7-2	13	ASSLGEDSLYGYT
TRBJ2-3	.	TRBV4-3	12	ASSHDYPPDTQY
TRBJ2-7	.	TRBV20-1	13	SAFHPDSISYEQY
TRBJ2-7	.	TRBV7-2	13	ASSFQTSSSYEQY
TRBJ2-7	TRBD1	TRBV6-1	12	ASSRTGTPYEQY
TRBJ1-1	.	TRBV29-1	9	SVRWNTEAF
TRBJ2-7	.	TRBV18	11	ASSPPSLHEQY
TRBJ2-7	TRBD2	TRBV5-1	15	ASSQTTLSGRAYEQY
TRBJ1-2	TRBD1	TRBV9	11	ASSVGTGGGYT
TRBJ1-4	.	TRBV5-1	12	ASSLVTGGEKLF
TRBJ1-1	.	TRBV11-2	13	ASSLGFSGTRRAF
TRBJ2-7	TRBD1	TRBV6-1	13	ASRGTGFSSYEQY
TRBJ2-7	.	TRBV20-1	11	SARVSNSYEQY
TRBJ2-7	.	TRBV3-1	14	ASSHTPGTDNYEQY
TRBJ2-3	.	TRBV24-1	11	ATSDLPGDTQY
TRBJ2-1	TRBD2	TRBV12-3/TRBV12-4	12	ASCSSGGWDEQF
TRBJ2-5	.	TRBV5-1	12	ASSLAVTSLSQY
TRBJ2-3	.	TRBV5-5	14	ASSLGAIGSTDTQY
TRBJ2-3	TRBD2	TRBV7-6	15	ASSRPREGLVTDTQY
TRBJ1-2	.	TRBV25-1	12	ASSIQGGGYGYT
TRBJ2-5	TRBD1	TRBV7-6	13	ASSSVNRGRETQY
TRBJ2-1	TRBD2	TRBV20-1	15	SAPSGLAGAPADEQF
TRBJ2-4	.	TRBV10-3	10	AISEDQNIQY
TRBJ2-3	.	TRBV5-1	12	ASSPLQGTDTQY
TRBJ2-1	.	TRBV5-8	14	ASSLRNRANTYEQF
TRBJ1-6	TRBD1	TRBV12-3/TRBV12-4	14	ASSAERTGSRSPLH
TRBJ2-2	.	TRBV7-7	14	ASSVSPRVNTGELF
TRBJ1-6	.	TRBV5-1	13	ASSQWTPADSPLH
TRBJ2-5	TRBD2	TRBV10-2	13	ASSMTSGGQETQY
TRBJ1-2	TRBD1	TRBV7-2	12	ASRETGTGVGYT
TRBJ2-7	.	TRBV3-1	12	ASSQGTSRSEQY
TRBJ2-3	TRBD2	TRBV12-5	15	ASAYPGTSGSPDTQY
TRBJ2-1	.	TRBV6-5	12	ASSYRGTYNEQF
TRBJ2-7	.	TRBV20-1	13	SARDHRGDRYEQY
TRBJ1-4	.	TRBV27	12	ASSLGRDYEKLF
TRBJ2-7	.	TRBV6-8	11	ATPQGIGYEQY